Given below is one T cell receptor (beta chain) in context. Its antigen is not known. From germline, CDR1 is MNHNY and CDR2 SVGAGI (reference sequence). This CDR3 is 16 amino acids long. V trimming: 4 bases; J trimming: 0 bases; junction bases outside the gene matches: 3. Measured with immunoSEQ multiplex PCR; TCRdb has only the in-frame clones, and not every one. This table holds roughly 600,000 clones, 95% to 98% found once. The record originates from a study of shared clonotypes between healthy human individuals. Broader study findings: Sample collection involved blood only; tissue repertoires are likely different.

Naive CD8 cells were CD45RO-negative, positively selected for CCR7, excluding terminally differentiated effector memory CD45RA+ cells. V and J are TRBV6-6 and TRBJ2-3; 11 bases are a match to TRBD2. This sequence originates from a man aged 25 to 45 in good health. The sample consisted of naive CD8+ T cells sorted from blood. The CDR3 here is CASSSRTSGSTDTQYF. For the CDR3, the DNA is TGTGCCAGCAGTTCTCGGACTAGCGGGAGCACAGATACGCAGTATTTT.